The T cell receptor beta chain described here comes from a study of shared clonotypes between healthy human individuals. Study-wide findings and caveats: Roughly 5% was the fraction of naive CD4 clonotypes found shared across several donors. Researchers sampled blood only, noting tissue repertoires likely differ.

Assay: immunoSEQ multiplex PCR; the TCRdb copy retains only in-frame clones and omits some. The table records around 2,000,000 clones, about 95% of them present only once. Naive CD8 cells were CD45RO-negative, positively selected for CCR7, excluding terminally differentiated effector memory CD45RA+ cells. In the case of this clone: The antigen is undetermined.

What was sequenced was naive CD8+ T cells sorted from blood. The sequence came from a man aged 18 to 29 in good health.

The CDR3 is CASSLRARTGANYGYTF. CDR3 coding DNA: TGTGCCAGCAGTTTAAGGGCCAGGACAGGGGCTAACTATGGCTACACCTTC. The chain carries TRBV28 and TRBJ1-2; 9 nucleotides agree with TRBD1. The CDR3 covers 17 residues. CDR1 and CDR2 (germline): MDHEN, SYDVKM. V lost 2 bases and J lost 0; bases outside the gene matches: 7.